Listed here are 14 T cell receptor beta chains from one sample, sequenced in a study of cytomegalovirus exposure and HLA in healthy donors. Vbeta (60) and Jbeta (13) primers were used in the PCR. Method: immunoSEQ multiplex PCR; TCRdb's copy keeps in-frame clones and lacks some. The sample carries 100,000 to 150,000 clones, around four fifths recorded once. What was sequenced was PBMCs. These receptors all stem from a boy between 2 and 10 years old in good health and CMV-seronegative.

This clone appeared a few times. The chain joins TRBV2 to TRBJ2-3, with 14 bases lining up with TRBD2. The J segment lost 2 bases and the V segment lost 5 bases, leaving 15 bases of the junction unmatched. The CDR3 is made up of 20 amino acids. The germline V gene has CDR1 SNHLY and CDR2 FYNNEI. The CDR3 DNA is TGTGCCAGCAGTTTCTCGACTAGCGGGGGGGCCCTTAGCCCCACAGATACGCAGTATTTT. Its translation: CASSFSTSGGALSPTDTQYF.

This clone was recorded once. J is TRBJ2-1 and V is TRBV21-1; the D call of TRBD2 is as the table states it, not checked on the DNA. TRBV21-1 has pseudogene status. The CDR3 spans 14 residues. The CDR3 loop is CAKQWTVAYNEQFF. The CDR3 nucleotides read TGTGCCAAGCAATGGACTGTCGCCTACAATGAGCAGTTCTTC.

The rearrangement uses TRBV5-8 and TRBJ1-2, with 10 bases fitting TRBD1. With V trimmed by 5 bases and J by 4 bases, 5 bases remained unmatched. CDR3 length: 14 amino acids. CDR1 and CDR2 (germline): SGHTS, YDEGEE. The CDR3 nucleotides read TGTGCCAGCAGGGTCCGGACAGGGGGCTATGGCTACACCTTC. Encoded protein: CASRVRTGGYGYTF.

The rearrangement joins TRBV9 to TRBJ1-6, with a possible D match to TRBD1 (5 bases). Germline CDR1 and CDR2: SGDLS and YYNGEE. There are 16 residues in the CDR3. V lost 3 bases to trimming and J lost 7 bases, with 17 bases between them. The CDR3 reads CASSAVADRSNSPLHF. The CDR3 region has the DNA TGTGCCAGCAGCGCCGTAGCCGACAGAAGCAATTCACCCCTCCACTTT.

The chain carries TRBV30 and TRBJ1-3, with 7 bases aligning to TRBD1. Germline trimming cut 3 bases from V and 4 bases from J; bases unmatched to any gene: 6. CDR1 and CDR2 from the germline V gene are GTSNPN and SVGIG (reference sequence). The CDR3 covers 14 residues. For the CDR3, the DNA is TGTGCCTGGAGCTTTGGGACAGCCGGAAACACCATATATTTT. Protein product: CAWSFGTAGNTIYF.

The rearrangement joins TRBV5-1 to TRBJ2-3; a possible D gene is TRBD1 (6 bases). Trimming took off 4 bases at V and 3 bases at J, with 12 bases between the two ends. This CDR3 contains 14 residues. Germline V CDR1 and CDR2: SGHRS, YFSETQ. The CDR3 DNA follows: TGCGCCAGCAGCGGGGGCGGTGGGACAGATACGCAGTATTTT. Translating it yields CASSGGGGTDTQYF.

In its sample, this clone was seen a few times. This chain connects TRBV6-1 to TRBJ1-2; 9 bases fit TRBD1. Trimming took 5 bases from V and 7 from J; bases not matched to a gene: 11. Germline V CDR1 and CDR2: MNHNS, SASEGT. The CDR3 contains 15 residues. CDR3 residues: CASSSPPDRGGGYTF. CDR3 bases: TGTGCCAGCAGTTCCCCCCCAGACAGGGGGGGTGGCTACACCTTC.

V is TRBV29-1 and J is TRBJ2-3; D is perhaps TRBD2 (6 bases). The CDR3 length is 14 residues. Germline V gene data show CDR1 as SQVTM and CDR2 as ANQGSEA. V was clipped by 3 bases and J by 0 bases, with 10 bases between them. CDR3 region: CSVEGTRSTDTQYF. The CDR3 coding sequence is TGCAGCGTTGAGGGGACTCGTAGCACAGATACGCAGTATTTT.

V and J are TRBV6-6 and TRBJ2-3; D may be TRBD1 (6 bases). Trimming removed 4 bases at V and 10 bases at J, with 12 bases between. Per the germline V gene, CDR1 is MNHNY and CDR2 is SVGAGI (reference sequence). This CDR3 is 12 amino acids long. DNA for the CDR3: TGTGCCAGCAGTTGGGGACAACCAGCGCAGTATTTT. Translating gives CASSWGQPAQYF.

In this sample, this clone turned up a few times. The V gene is TRBV2, the J gene TRBJ1-1, with D possibly matching TRBD1 (5 bases). Trimming removed 6 bases from V and 4 bases from J, with 15 bases in between. Germline V lookup: CDR1 SNHLY, CDR2 FYNNEI. The CDR3 runs 14 residues. CDR3 nucleotides: TGTGCCAGCAGCGGGACTGCACGGGGCACTGAAGCTTTCTTT. Protein product: CASSGTARGTEAFF.

The V call is TRBV7-2, the J call TRBJ2-4; TRBD1 matches at 7 bases. This CDR3 region has 18 residues. With V trimmed by 2 bases and J by 1 base, 11 bases remained unmatched. Germline V CDR1 and CDR2: SGHTA, FQGNSA. CDR3 region: CASSLTTGAALAKNIQYF. The CDR3 nucleotides are TGTGCCAGCAGCTTAACAACAGGGGCGGCCCTTGCCAAAAACATTCAGTACTTC.

The CDR3 loop reads CASSFPAGGIDTQYF. DNA of the CDR3: TGTGCCAGCAGTTTTCCAGCGGGAGGTATAGATACGCAGTATTTT. The chain uses TRBV27 and TRBJ2-3, with TRBD2 identical over 9 bases. The CDR3 has 15 amino acids. The germline CDR1 and CDR2 sequences are MNHEY and SMNVEV (reference sequence). After removal of 3 bases from V and 5 bases from J, the junction contained 6 bases not matched to a gene.

The chain has TRBV5-1 and TRBJ1-3; maybe TRBD1 (6 bases). This CDR3 has 14 residues. Germline V CDR1 and CDR2: SGHRS, YFSETQ. The V end was cut by 4 bases, the J end by 4 bases, with 12 bases between. CDR3 amino acids: CASSLTGFGNTIYF. The CDR3 DNA reads as TGCGCCAGCAGCCTCACAGGGTTCGGAAACACCATATATTTT.

This clone was observed a few times. This chain connects TRBV2 to TRBJ2-6; 10 bases agree with TRBD1. The V gene's germline CDR1 is SNHLY and CDR2 FYNNEI. The CDR3 sequence is 16 residues long. V was clipped by 5 bases and J by 3 bases; unmatched bases: 4. Here the CDR3 DNA reads TGTGCCAGCAGTCGACAGGGGGCGATTGGGGCCAACGTCCTGACTTTC. It specifies CASSRQGAIGANVLTF.